Listed below are T cell receptor beta chains from one sample, sequenced in a study of blood T cell repertoires in COVID-19. Libraries were prepared by immunoSEQ multiplex PCR; TCRdb keeps only in-frame clonotypes and omits some of them. The repertoire has about 160,000 clones, around 80% of them found once; the top ten carry roughly 3.4%. The sequenced material came from PBMCs or T cells enriched from blood (not recorded which). The receptors were sampled from a woman between 55 and 75 years old who had recovered from COVID-19. Both conserved end residues are part of each CDR3. The D gene is left open where the match is weak. Clone size is stated in some rows and not others, as once, few, many or a class when expanded.

>NA|TRBV20-1|NA|TRBJ1-5
TGCAGTGCTAGTTCATCACAGGAGATAAATCAGCCCCAGCATTTT
CSASSSQEINQPQHF
>TRBD1|TRBV2|NA|TRBJ1-3
TGTGCCAGCCCCGGGACAGGGGGCGACGTGGCTGGAAACACCATATATTTT
CASPGTGGDVAGNTIYF
>TRBD1|TRBV14|NA|TRBJ2-7
TGTGCCAGCAGCGAAACAGGGGGCAGGACCTACGAGCAGTACTTC
CASSETGGRTYEQYF
>NA|TRBV5-5|NA|TRBJ1-1
TGTGCCAGCAGCAACCAGGGCTCGGACACTGAAGCTTTCTTT
CASSNQGSDTEAFF
>NA|TRBV4-1|NA|TRBJ1-3
TGCGCCAGCAGCCAAGCGGGCTCTGGAAACACCATATATTTT
CASSQAGSGNTIYF
>NA|TRBV5-1|NA|TRBJ2-7
TGCGCCAGCAGCCCTGGGGCGACACTTACCTACGAGCAGTACTTC
CASSPGATLTYEQYF
>TRBD1|TRBV7-8|NA|TRBJ1-3
TGTGCCAGCAGCTCCCGAGGACAGGGGAGCGCAGGAAACACCATATATTTT
CASSSRGQGSAGNTIYF
>TRBD1|TRBV18|NA|TRBJ2-7
TGTGCCAGCTCACCAACCTCCTCAGGGGGCTACGAGCAGTACTTC
CASSPTSSGGYEQYF
>NA|TRBV28|NA|TRBJ2-1
TGTGCCAGCAGTTCTCCCGGGGGAAGCTCCTACAATGAGCAGTTCTTC
CASSSPGGSSYNEQFF
>TRBD2|TRBV5-4|NA|TRBJ2-3
TGTGCCAGCAGCTCCAGGACTAGCGGACCCACAGATACGCAGTATTTT
CASSSRTSGPTDTQYF
>NA|TRBV12-3/TRBV12-4|once|TRBJ1-2
TGTGCCAGCAGTTTCGGCGAAGGGGATGGCTACACCTTC
CASSFGEGDGYTF
>TRBD2|TRBV25-1|NA|TRBJ2-5
TGTGCCAGCAGTGAGACTAGCACGGAGACCCAGTACTTC
CASSETSTETQYF
>TRBD1|TRBV4-2|NA|TRBJ1-2
TGTGCCAGCAGCCGCAACATCCGAGAGAGACAGGGCGCTAACTATGGCTACACCTTC
CASSRNIRERQGANYGYTF
>NA|TRBV12-3/TRBV12-4|NA|TRBJ2-1
TGTGCCAGCAGTCCCGGGGGTCTTGAGCAGTTCTTC
CASSPGGLEQFF
>NA|TRBV2|many|TRBJ1-1
TGTGCCAGCAGCGAACCCCCTCTAGCTTTCTTT
CASSEPPLAFF
>NA|TRBV5-8|NA|TRBJ2-2
TGTGCCAGCAGCTTCGTTATCGCTACAGAACCCACCGGGGAGCTGTTTTTT
CASSFVIATEPTGELFF
>TRBD2|TRBV10-2|NA|TRBJ2-5
TGCGCCAGCAGTGCGAATAGCGGGGGGGGAGAGACCCAGTACTTC
CASSANSGGGETQYF
>NA|TRBV2|few|TRBJ1-5
TGTGCCAGCAGTGAACACGAGGGATTGGGCAATCAGCCCCAGCATTTT
CASSEHEGLGNQPQHF
>TRBD1|TRBV2|NA|TRBJ2-1
TGTGCCAGCAGCCTCGGACAGGGGTCAGAGCAGTTCTTC
CASSLGQGSEQFF
>TRBD1|TRBV11-2|NA|TRBJ1-5
TGTGCCAGCAGCACCACAGGGGCAGGCAATCAGCCCCAGCATTTT
CASSTTGAGNQPQHF
>NA|TRBV5-5|NA|TRBJ1-5
TGTGCCAGCAGCTTGGGTGGGGGGGCTCAGCCCCAGCATTTT
CASSLGGGAQPQHF
>NA|TRBV2|NA|TRBJ2-3
TGTGCCAGCATAATGGTGCGGGCCGCAGATACGCAGTATTTT
CASIMVRAADTQYF
>TRBD1|TRBV5-4|NA|TRBJ2-3
TGTGCCAGCAGCCACCGACAGGGGAGCACAGATACGCAGTATTTT
CASSHRQGSTDTQYF
>TRBD2|TRBV29-1|NA|TRBJ2-1
TGCAGCGTTTCACTAGCGGGGGGCTCCACTGAGCAGTTCTTC
CSVSLAGGSTEQFF
>TRBD1|TRBV5-6|few|TRBJ1-4
TGTGCCAGCAGCTTGGTCCAGGGGGACTCGGGAAAACTGTTTTTT
CASSLVQGDSGKLFF
>NA|TRBV7-2|NA|TRBJ1-2
TGTGCCAGCAGCCTTGGGAGAGACTATGGCTACACCTTC
CASSLGRDYGYTF
>TRBD1|TRBV5-4|NA|TRBJ2-5
TGTGCCAGCAGCTTAGGGACAGGCGCTCAAGAGACCCAGTACTTC
CASSLGTGAQETQYF
>TRBD1|TRBV19|NA|TRBJ2-1
TGTGCCAGTATCCAAGGCGGGACAGGGATGGATGAGCAGTTCTTC
CASIQGGTGMDEQFF
>TRBD2|TRBV19|NA|TRBJ2-3
TGTGCCAGTAGTCCTAAGACTAGCGGGACTAGCACAGATACGCAGTATTTT
CASSPKTSGTSTDTQYF
>NA|TRBV2|NA|TRBJ1-2
TGTGCCAGCAGTGAGGTGACCGGGAATGGCTATGGCTACACCTTC
CASSEVTGNGYGYTF
>NA|TRBV6-1|NA|TRBJ1-1
TGTGCCAGCAGTGAGACACGGAACACTGAAGCTTTCTTT
CASSETRNTEAFF
>NA|TRBV4-1|many|TRBJ1-1
TGCGCCAGCAGCCAAGGACTATTTTCTACTGAAGCTTTCTTT
CASSQGLFSTEAFF
>NA|TRBV5-8|NA|TRBJ2-1
TGTGCCAGCAGCTTCGCTAGCAGCCGTAATTATGAGCAGTTCTTC
CASSFASSRNYEQFF
>TRBD1|TRBV4-1|NA|TRBJ1-2
TGCGCCAGCAGCCACCTAGACAGGGCCGACTATGGCTACACCTTC
CASSHLDRADYGYTF
>NA|TRBV11-3|NA|TRBJ2-3
TGTGCCAGCAGCTTCGGGGGTCTAGATACGCAGTATTTT
CASSFGGLDTQYF
>TRBD1|TRBV5-1|NA|TRBJ2-7
TGCGCCAGCAGCCTGAGGGGGCCCACCTACGAGCAGTACTTC
CASSLRGPTYEQYF
>TRBD1|TRBV27|NA|TRBJ2-7
TGTGCCAGCGGCAGGGGGTACCACGAGCAGTACTTC
CASGRGYHEQYF